The clone carrying this T cell receptor beta chain was picked up a small number of times. Mismatch with germline at one junction end may stem from a read error. The data were obtained in a study of T-cell reconstitution after alpha-beta-depleted transplantation in children. The CDR3 sequence is 14 residues long. Preparation of the TCRbeta library used unique molecular identifiers. Via MiXCR, TCRdb re-called the PCR reads, giving one row per CDR3 protein. Here the sample spans some 640,000 distinct CDR3 sequences, around a sixth being singletons. The specimen comprised PBMCs from the stem cell graft donor, sampled from the stem cell graft. The chain combines TRBV12-3 or TRBV12-4 with TRBJ2-5; 9 bases fit TRBD2. The receptor was isolated from a human donor who donated a stem cell graft to a child with acute myeloid leukemia. CDR3 DNA: TGTGCCAGCAGTATAGCGGGGGCGCAGGGGACCCAGTACTTC. Translated, it gives CASSIAGAQGTQYF.